This entry concerns a single TCR beta chain. The antigen is undetermined. Using immunoSEQ multiplex PCR, the repertoire was profiled, and TCRdb retains in-frame clones only, with some absent. Counted here are over 95,000 clones, approximately 94% occurring once; the ten biggest clones make up 2% to 2.5%. The sample is drawn from a study of OX40 agonist ivuxolimab in advanced cancers. The germline gives CDR1 SEHNR, CDR2 FQNEAQ (reference sequence). The trim removed 2 bases at V and 6 bases at J, leaving 3 bases unmatched. This CDR3 contains 14 residues. Overall study findings and caveats: CD8+ T cells averaged more expanded clones than CD4+. Clonal expansion by week 6 occurred in CD4+ and CD8+ blood T cells (at 0.1 to 3.0 mg/kg).

This receptor was identified in an adult with an advanced solid tumor such as melanoma, head and neck, liver or kidney cancer. The specimen was CD4+ or CD8+ T cells sorted from blood, collected in a trial of the OX40 agonist ivuxolimab. The V gene is TRBV7-9, the J gene TRBJ2-7, with TRBD2 matching over 11 bases. Written as DNA, the CDR3 is TGTGCCAGCAGCTTAACTAGCGGGAGCCGCGAGCAGTACTTC. Residues: CASSLTSGSREQYF.